The source of this TCR beta chain is a study of human CD8 memory T cell subsets. This CDR3 spans 13 amino acids. CDR1 is SGHAT, CDR2 FQNNGV, per germline. UMI-labeled 5' RACE generated the TCR beta libraries. TCRdb derives one entry per CDR3 protein from the 5' RACE reads, leaving out DNA. The sample table sets out about 5,100 distinct CDR3 sequences. The source of the PBMC was buffy coats of healthy donors. Total CD8+ T cells underwent enrichment via negative magnetic separation. This clonotype counts as medium-sized by frequency. The source of this sequence is a human donor in good health. Sequences were obtained from CD8+ T cells from PBMCs. The chain joins TRBV11-2 to TRBJ2-7; absent DNA, TCRdb's TRBD1 call cannot be checked. CDR3: CASSPPYGYEQYF.